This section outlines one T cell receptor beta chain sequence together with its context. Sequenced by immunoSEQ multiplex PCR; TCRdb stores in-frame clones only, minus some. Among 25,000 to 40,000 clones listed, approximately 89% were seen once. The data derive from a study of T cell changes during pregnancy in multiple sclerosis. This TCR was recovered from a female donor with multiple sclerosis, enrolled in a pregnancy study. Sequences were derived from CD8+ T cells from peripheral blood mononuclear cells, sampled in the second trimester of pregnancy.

The CDR3 nucleotides are TGCGCCAGCAGCCAAGGTGAGGAACGGAACACTGAAGCTTTCTTT. Translating it yields CASSQGEERNTEAFF. The rearrangement joins TRBV4-3 to TRBJ1-1; no firm D call. Trimming shortened V by 1 base and J by 1 base, and 10 bases separated the two germline ends. The CDR3 contains 15 residues. CDR1 and CDR2 from the germline V gene are LGHNA and YSLEER.